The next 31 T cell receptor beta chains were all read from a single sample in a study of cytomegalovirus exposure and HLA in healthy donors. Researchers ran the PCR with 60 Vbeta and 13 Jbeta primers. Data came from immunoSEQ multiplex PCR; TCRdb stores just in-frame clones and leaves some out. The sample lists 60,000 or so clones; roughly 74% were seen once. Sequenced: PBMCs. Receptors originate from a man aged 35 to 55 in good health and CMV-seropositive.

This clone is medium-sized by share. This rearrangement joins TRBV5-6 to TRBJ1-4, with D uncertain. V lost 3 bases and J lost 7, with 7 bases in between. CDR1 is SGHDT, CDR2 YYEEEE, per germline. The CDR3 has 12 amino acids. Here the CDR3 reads CASSWEGEKLFF. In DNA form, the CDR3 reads TGTGCCAGCAGCTGGGAGGGTGAAAAACTGTTTTTT.

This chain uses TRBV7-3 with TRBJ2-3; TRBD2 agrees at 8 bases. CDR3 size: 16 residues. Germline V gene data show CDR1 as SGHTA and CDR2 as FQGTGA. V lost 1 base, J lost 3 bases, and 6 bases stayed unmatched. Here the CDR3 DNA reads TGTGCCAGCAGCTTAATGGCCGGGGGGGCGACAGATACGCAGTATTTT. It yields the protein CASSLMAGGATDTQYF.

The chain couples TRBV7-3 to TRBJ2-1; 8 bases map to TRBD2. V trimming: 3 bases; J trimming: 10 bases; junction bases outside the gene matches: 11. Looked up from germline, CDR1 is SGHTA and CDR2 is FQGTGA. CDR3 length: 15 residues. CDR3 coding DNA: TGTGCCAGCAGCTTTGGGCGGGGGGTGGCCCTAGAGCAGTTCTTC. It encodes CASSFGRGVALEQFF.

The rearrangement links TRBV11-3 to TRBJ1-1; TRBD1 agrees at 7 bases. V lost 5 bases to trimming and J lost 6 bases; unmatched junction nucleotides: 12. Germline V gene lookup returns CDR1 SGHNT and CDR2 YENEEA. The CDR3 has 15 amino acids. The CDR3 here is CASSAGGHRMSEAFF. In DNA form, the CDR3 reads TGTGCCAGCAGCGCAGGGGGACATCGCATGTCTGAAGCTTTCTTT.

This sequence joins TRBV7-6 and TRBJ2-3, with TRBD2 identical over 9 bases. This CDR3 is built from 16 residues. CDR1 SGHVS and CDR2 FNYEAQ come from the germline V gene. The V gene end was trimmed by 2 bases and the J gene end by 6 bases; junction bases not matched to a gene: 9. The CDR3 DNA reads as TGTGCCAGCAGCTTATCGCGGGGGGGTACGGGGGATACGCAGTATTTT. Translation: CASSLSRGGTGDTQYF.

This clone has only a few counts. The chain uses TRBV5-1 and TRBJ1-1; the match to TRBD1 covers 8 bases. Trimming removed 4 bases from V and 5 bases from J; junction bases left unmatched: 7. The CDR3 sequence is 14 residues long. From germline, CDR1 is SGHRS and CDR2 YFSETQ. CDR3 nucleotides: TGCGCCAGCAGCGGATCAGGGGGCGCGACTGAAGCTTTCTTT. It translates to CASSGSGGATEAFF.

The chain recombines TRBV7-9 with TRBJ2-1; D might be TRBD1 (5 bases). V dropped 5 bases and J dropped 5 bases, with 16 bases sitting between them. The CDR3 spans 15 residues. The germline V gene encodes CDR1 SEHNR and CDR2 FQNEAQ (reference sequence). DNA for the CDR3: TGTGCCAGCAGCCACCCCAAGGGGCTCAACAATGAGCAGTTCTTC. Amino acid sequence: CASSHPKGLNNEQFF.

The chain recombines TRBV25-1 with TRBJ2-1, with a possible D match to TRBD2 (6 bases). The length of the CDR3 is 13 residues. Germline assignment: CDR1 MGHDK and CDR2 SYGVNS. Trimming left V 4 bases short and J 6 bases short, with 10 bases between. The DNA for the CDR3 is TGTGCCAGCAGTGGGTCGGGACTCAATGAGCAGTTCTTC. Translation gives CASSGSGLNEQFF.

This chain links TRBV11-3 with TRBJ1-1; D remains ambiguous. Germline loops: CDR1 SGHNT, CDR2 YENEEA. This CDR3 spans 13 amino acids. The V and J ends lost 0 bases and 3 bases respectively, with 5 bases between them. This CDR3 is CASSLEEDTEAFF. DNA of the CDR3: TGTGCCAGCAGCTTAGAGGAGGACACTGAAGCTTTCTTT.

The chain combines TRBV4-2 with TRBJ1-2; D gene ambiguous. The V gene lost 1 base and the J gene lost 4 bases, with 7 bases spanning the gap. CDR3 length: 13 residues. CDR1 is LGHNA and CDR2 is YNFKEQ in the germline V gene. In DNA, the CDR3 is TGTGCCAGCAGCCAAGCCGGGTTCTATGGCTACACCTTC. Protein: CASSQAGFYGYTF.

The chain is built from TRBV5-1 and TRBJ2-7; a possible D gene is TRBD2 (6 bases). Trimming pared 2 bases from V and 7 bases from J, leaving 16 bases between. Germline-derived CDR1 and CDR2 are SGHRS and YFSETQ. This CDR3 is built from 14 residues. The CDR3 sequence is CASSLGTYQGEQYF. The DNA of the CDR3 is TGCGCCAGCAGCTTAGGGACTTACCAAGGGGAGCAGTACTTC.

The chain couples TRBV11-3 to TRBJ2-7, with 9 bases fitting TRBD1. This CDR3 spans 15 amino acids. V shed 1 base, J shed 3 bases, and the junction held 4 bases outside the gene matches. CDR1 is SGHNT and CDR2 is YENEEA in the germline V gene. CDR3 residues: CASSLAGTGIYEQYF. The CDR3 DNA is TGTGCCAGCAGCTTAGCCGGGACAGGGATCTACGAGCAGTACTTC.

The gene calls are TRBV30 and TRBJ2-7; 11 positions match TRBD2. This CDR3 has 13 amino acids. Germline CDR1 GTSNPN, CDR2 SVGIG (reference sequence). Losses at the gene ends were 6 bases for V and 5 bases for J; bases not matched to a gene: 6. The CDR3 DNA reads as TGTGCCTGCCGGAGACTAGCGGGGAACGAGCAGTACTTC. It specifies CACRRLAGNEQYF.

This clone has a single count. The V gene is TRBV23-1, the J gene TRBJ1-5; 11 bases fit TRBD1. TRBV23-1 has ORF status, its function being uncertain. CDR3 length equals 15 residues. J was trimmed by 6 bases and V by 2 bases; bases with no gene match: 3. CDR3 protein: CASSQRTGGGQPQHF. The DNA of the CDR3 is TGCGCCAGCAGTCAACGGACAGGGGGCGGTCAGCCCCAGCATTTT.

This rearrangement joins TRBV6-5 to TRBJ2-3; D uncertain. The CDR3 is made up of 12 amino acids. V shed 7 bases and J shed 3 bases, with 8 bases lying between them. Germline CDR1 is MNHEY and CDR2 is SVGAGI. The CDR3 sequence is CASTSVTDTQYF. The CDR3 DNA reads TGTGCCAGCACCTCGGTGACAGATACGCAGTATTTT.

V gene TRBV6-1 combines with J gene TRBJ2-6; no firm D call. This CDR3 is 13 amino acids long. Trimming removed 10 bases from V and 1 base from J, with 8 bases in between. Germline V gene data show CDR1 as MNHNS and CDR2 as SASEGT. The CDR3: CAILRSGANVLTF. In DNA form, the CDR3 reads TGTGCCATCCTACGGTCTGGGGCCAACGTCCTGACTTTC.

CDR3 in DNA: TGTGCCAGCAGCCAAGAAATCCCTCCCTACGAGCAGTACTTC. Protein sequence: CASSQEIPPYEQYF. V is TRBV4-2 and J is TRBJ2-7; unclear D gene. This CDR3 contains 14 residues. From germline, CDR1 is LGHNA and CDR2 YNFKEQ. The V gene lost 0 bases and the J gene lost 2 bases, with 8 bases spanning the gap.

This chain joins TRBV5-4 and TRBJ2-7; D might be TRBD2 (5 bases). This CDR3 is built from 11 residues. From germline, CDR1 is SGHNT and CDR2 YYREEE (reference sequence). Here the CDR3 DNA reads TGTGAGTACGGTACTCGGGAAGAGCAGTACTTC. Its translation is CEYGTREEQYF.

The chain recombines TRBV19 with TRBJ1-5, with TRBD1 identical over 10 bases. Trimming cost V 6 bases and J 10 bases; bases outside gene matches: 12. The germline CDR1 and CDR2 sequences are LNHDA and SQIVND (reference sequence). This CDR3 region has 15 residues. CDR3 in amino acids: CASRRDRGTNSPQHF. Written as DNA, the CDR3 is TGTGCCAGTAGACGGGACAGGGGCACCAACAGTCCCCAGCATTTT.

CDR3 coding DNA: TGTGCCAGCAGCGCAGGTTTGGATACGCAGTATTTT. It specifies CASSAGLDTQYF. The chain joins TRBV9 to TRBJ2-3; D ambiguous. This CDR3 has 12 amino acids. V lost 3 bases and J 6 bases, leaving 8 bases between the germline ends. CDR1 SGDLS and CDR2 YYNGEE come from the germline V gene.

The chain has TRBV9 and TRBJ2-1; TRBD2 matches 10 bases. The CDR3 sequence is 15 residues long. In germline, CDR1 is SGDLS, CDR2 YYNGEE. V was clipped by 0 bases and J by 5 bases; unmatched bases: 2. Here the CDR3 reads CASSVVSGGHNEQFF. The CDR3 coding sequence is TGTGCCAGCAGCGTAGTTAGCGGGGGGCACAATGAGCAGTTCTTC.

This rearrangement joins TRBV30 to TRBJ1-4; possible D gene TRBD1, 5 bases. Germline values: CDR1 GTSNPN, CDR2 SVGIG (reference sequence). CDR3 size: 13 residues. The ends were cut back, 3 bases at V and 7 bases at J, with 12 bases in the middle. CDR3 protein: CAWRVGHGEKLFF. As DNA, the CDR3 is TGTGCCTGGAGAGTGGGGCACGGTGAAAAACTGTTTTTT.

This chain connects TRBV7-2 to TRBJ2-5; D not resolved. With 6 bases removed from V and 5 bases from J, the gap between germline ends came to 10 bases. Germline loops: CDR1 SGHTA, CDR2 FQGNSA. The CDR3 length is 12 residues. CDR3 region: CASRLVRETQYF. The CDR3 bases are TGTGCCAGCAGACTTGTCAGGGAGACCCAGTACTTC.

This chain's CDR3 is CASRFYEGTQYEQYF. DNA of the CDR3: TGTGCCAGCAGATTTTACGAGGGGACACAATACGAGCAGTACTTC. This chain uses TRBV6-6 with TRBJ2-7; perhaps TRBD1 as D (6 bases). This CDR3 has 15 residues. V lost 6 bases and J lost 4, with 19 bases in between. Germline CDR1 is MNHNY and CDR2 is SVGAGI (reference sequence).

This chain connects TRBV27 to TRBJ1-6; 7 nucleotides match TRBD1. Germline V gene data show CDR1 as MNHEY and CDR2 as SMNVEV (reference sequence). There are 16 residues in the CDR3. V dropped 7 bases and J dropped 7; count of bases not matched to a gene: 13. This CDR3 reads CASIRRTGAQNSPLHF. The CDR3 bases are TGTGCCAGCATTAGACGGACAGGCGCGCAAAATTCACCCCTCCACTTT.

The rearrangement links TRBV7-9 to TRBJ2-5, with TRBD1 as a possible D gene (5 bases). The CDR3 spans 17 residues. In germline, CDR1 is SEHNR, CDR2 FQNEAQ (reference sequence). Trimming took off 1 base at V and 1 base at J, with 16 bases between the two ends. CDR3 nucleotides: TGTGCCAGCAGCTTAGTAACCCCAGGGTACCTCCAAGAGACCCAGTACTTC. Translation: CASSLVTPGYLQETQYF.

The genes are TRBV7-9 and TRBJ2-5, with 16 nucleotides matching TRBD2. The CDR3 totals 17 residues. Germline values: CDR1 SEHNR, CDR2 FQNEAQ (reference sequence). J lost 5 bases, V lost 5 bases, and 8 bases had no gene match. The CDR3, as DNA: TGTGCCAGCAGCCTCGGGACTAGCGGGGGGGCCCGGGAGACCCAGTACTTC. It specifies CASSLGTSGGARETQYF.

The CDR3: CASSPNGNEKLFF. CDR3 DNA: TGTGCCAGTAGTCCTAACGGGAATGAAAAACTGTTTTTT. V is TRBV19 and J is TRBJ1-4; D not resolved. Germline CDR1 and CDR2: LNHDA and SQIVND (reference sequence). Trimming took 5 bases from V and 5 from J, leaving 9 bases between them. CDR3 length: 13 residues.

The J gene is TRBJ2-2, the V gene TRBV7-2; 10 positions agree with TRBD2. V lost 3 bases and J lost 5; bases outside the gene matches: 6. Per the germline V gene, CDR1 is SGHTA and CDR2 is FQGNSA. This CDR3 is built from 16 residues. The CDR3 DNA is TGTGCCAGCAGCTTCCTTAGCGGGGGGCGAACCGGGGAGCTGTTTTTT. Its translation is CASSFLSGGRTGELFF.

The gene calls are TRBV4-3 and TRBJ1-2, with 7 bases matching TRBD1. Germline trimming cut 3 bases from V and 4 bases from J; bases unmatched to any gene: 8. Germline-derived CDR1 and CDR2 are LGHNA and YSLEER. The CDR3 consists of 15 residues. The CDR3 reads CASSQFGGTAYGYTF. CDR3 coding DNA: TGCGCCAGCAGCCAGTTTGGGGGGACAGCCTATGGCTACACCTTC.

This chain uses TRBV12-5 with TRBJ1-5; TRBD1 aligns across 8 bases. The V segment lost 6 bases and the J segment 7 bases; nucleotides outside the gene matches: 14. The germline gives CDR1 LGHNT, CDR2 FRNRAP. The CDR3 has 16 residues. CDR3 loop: CASGPGQGGRGQPQHF. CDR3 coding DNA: TGTGCTAGTGGCCCTGGACAGGGAGGTCGGGGCCAGCCCCAGCATTTT.